The T cell receptor (beta chain) described here comes from a study of radiotherapy plus CTLA-4 blockade in lung cancer. Here immunoSEQ multiplex PCR was the method, and the copy in TCRdb shows in-frame clones only, minus some. The table shows just under 60,000 clones, with 70% to 85% occurring only once. The CDR3 is 15 residues long. Germline V gives CDR1 SGHTA, CDR2 FQGNSA. The trim removed 0 bases at V and 2 bases at J, leaving 3 bases unmatched. CTLA-4 blockade with ipilimumab, together with focal radiation, was given to patients with chemo-refractory metastatic non-small-cell lung cancer. This TCR came from a human donor with non-small cell lung cancer who had a partial response to radiotherapy plus ipilimumab. The genes are TRBV7-2 and TRBJ2-5; 7 bases are a match to TRBD2. Sequenced here: peripheral blood, sampled from a patient treated with radiotherapy plus ipilimumab. CDR3 loop: CASSLALGGQETQYF. The CDR3 DNA is TGTGCCAGCAGCTTAGCGCTGGGGGGGCAAGAGACCCAGTACTTC.